The 11 T cell receptor beta chains reported below all come from one sample, sequenced in a study of shared T cell receptors in the human thymus. Libraries were prepared by immunoSEQ multiplex PCR; TCRdb keeps only in-frame clonotypes and omits some of them. The data show about 730,000 clones, 80% to 90% seen once. These data also formed part of another study, on human thymus T cells.

The sequenced sample consisted of thymocytes. Receptors originate from a girl less than two years old with a congenital heart defect.

This clone was seen a few times. The chain carries TRBV2 and TRBJ1-1; the D gene is possibly TRBD1 (6 bases). This CDR3 is 12 amino acids long. Trimming left V 6 bases short and J 7 bases short, with 12 bases between. CDR1 is SNHLY, CDR2 FYNNEI, per germline. CDR3 loop: CASRLQGVEAFF. In DNA, the CDR3 is TGTGCCAGCAGATTACAGGGTGTTGAAGCTTTCTTT.

This chain uses TRBV5-6 with TRBJ2-1; TRBD1 is a possible D gene (5 bases). The CDR3 covers 15 residues. CDR1 is SGHDT and CDR2 is YYEEEE in the germline V gene. Trimming took off 4 bases at V and 7 bases at J, with 18 bases between the two ends. CDR3: CASSLNGQSSNEQFF. CDR3 DNA sequence: TGTGCCAGCAGCCTTAATGGACAATCTTCGAATGAGCAGTTCTTC. The full variable domain, with the rest looked up from reference TRBV5-6 and TRBJ2-1, is DAGVTQSPTHLIKTRGQQVTLRCSPKSGHDTVSWYQQALGQGPQFIFQYYEEEERQRGNFPDRFSGHQFPNYSSELNVNALLLGDSALYLCASSLNGQSSNEQFFGPGTRLTVL.

This clone was seen a single time. This chain joins TRBV4-3 and TRBJ2-3, with 12 bases identical to TRBD2. CDR3 length: 16 amino acids. Germline V gene data show CDR1 as LGHNA and CDR2 as YSLEER. V dropped 7 bases and J dropped 4; count of bases not matched to a gene: 9. The CDR3 DNA follows: TGCGCCAGCAACCAGCGGGCTAGCGGGGGGGCAGATACGCAGTATTTT. Its translation: CASNQRASGGADTQYF.

The J gene is TRBJ1-2, the V gene TRBV6-5; 9 nucleotides line up with TRBD1. V gave up 2 bases and J gave up 1 base; unmatched junction bases: 5. Germline CDR1 MNHEY, CDR2 SVGAGI. There are 16 residues in the CDR3. The CDR3 sequence: CASSYRRQGVNYGYTF. Written as DNA, the CDR3 is TGTGCCAGCAGTTACAGGAGACAGGGGGTTAACTATGGCTACACCTTC.

This clone showed up just once. This sequence joins TRBV27 and TRBJ1-5, with TRBD1 matching over 12 bases. V was pared by 1 base and J by 7 bases, with 11 bases of the junction left unmatched. The CDR3 consists of 18 residues. The V gene's germline CDR1 is MNHEY and CDR2 SMNVEV (reference sequence). The CDR3: CASSLFGTGGPGRQPQHF. DNA for the CDR3: TGTGCCAGCAGTTTATTTGGGACAGGGGGCCCGGGGAGGCAGCCCCAGCATTTT.

The chain joins TRBV7-9 to TRBJ2-7, with TRBD1 matching 9 bases. Germline lookup yields CDR1 SEHNR and CDR2 FQNEAQ (reference sequence). The CDR3 sequence is 16 residues long. V lost 5 bases, J lost 5 bases, and 13 bases stayed unmatched. CDR3 amino acids: CASSGDRGIPCHEQYF. The CDR3 region has the DNA TGTGCCAGCAGCGGTGACAGGGGGATTCCGTGTCACGAGCAGTACTTC.

A remark on this clone: Other DNA sequences in this specimen translate into the identical CDR3. This chain links TRBV28 with TRBJ1-5; D is uncertain. With 5 bases removed from V and 6 bases from J, the gap between germline ends came to 8 bases. CDR1 MDHEN and CDR2 SYDVKM come from the germline V gene. The CDR3 is made up of 12 amino acids. Here the CDR3 reads CASSPPGQPQHF. The CDR3 region has the DNA TGTGCCAGCAGTCCTCCGGGTCAGCCCCAGCATTTT.

This chain uses TRBV4-1 with TRBJ2-1, with 9 bases that match TRBD2. The CDR3 is 16 residues long. V lost 0 bases, J lost 9 bases, and 9 bases stayed unmatched. Germline values: CDR1 MGHRA, CDR2 YSYEKL. The CDR3 here is CASSQDLVAGVGEQFF. DNA of the CDR3: TGCGCCAGCAGCCAAGATTTGGTAGCGGGGGTCGGTGAGCAGTTCTTC.

The chain joins TRBV4-1 to TRBJ2-3; TRBD2 might be the D (5 bases). Germline values: CDR1 MGHRA, CDR2 YSYEKL. Trimming shortened V by 1 base and J by 3 bases, and 14 bases separated the two germline ends. The CDR3 has 16 amino acids. The CDR3: CASSQGSQRITDTQYF. CDR3 in DNA: TGCGCCAGCAGCCAAGGGTCCCAGCGGATAACAGATACGCAGTATTTT.

V gene TRBV27 combines with J gene TRBJ1-6, with D unresolved. Germline-derived CDR1 and CDR2 are MNHEY and SMNVEV (reference sequence). CDR3 length equals 16 residues. V lost 0 bases and J 8 bases, leaving 14 bases between the germline ends. CDR3 residues: CASSLSGNGRYSPLHF. DNA of the CDR3: TGTGCCAGCAGTTTATCGGGAAACGGGAGGTATTCACCCCTCCACTTT.

This clone was recorded once. The chain is built from TRBV5-1 and TRBJ2-5, with D hard to call. The CDR3 extends over 16 amino acids. Germline loops: CDR1 SGHRS, CDR2 YFSETQ. Deletions cut 2 bases from V and 1 base from J, with 15 bases between. In DNA, the CDR3 is TGCGCCAGCAGCTTCGAATCGGAACAGCCCCAAGAGACCCAGTACTTC. It encodes CASSFESEQPQETQYF.